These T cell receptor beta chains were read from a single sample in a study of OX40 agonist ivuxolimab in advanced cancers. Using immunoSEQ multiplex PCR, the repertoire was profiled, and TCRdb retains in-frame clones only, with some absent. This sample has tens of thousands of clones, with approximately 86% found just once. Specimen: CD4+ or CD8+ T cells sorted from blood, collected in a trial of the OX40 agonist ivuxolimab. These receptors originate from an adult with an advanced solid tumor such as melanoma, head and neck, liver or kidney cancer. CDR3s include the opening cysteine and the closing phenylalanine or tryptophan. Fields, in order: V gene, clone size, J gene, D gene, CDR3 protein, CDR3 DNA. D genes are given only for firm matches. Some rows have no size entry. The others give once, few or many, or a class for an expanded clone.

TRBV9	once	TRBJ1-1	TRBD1	CASSGTGKTEAFF	TGTGCCAGCAGCGGGACAGGGAAAACTGAAGCTTTCTTT
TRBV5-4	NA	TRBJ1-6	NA	CASSPGGGSPLHF	TGTGCCAGCAGCCCGGGTGGGGGTTCACCCCTCCACTTT
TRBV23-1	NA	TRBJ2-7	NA	CASSQGTPKGSYEQYF	TGCGCCAGCAGTCAAGGGACCCCCAAGGGATCCTACGAGCAGTACTTC
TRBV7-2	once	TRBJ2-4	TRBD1	CASIISGTGGPGAKNIQYF	TGTGCCAGCATCATTTCCGGGACAGGGGGGCCTGGTGCCAAAAACATTCAGTACTTC
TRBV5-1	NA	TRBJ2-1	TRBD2	CASSLETSGRGNEQFF	TGCGCCAGCAGCTTAGAGACTAGCGGGAGGGGCAATGAGCAGTTCTTC
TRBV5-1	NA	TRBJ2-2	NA	CASSSYPNTGELFF	TGCGCCAGCAGTTCTTATCCAAACACCGGGGAGCTGTTTTTT
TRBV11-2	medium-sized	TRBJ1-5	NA	CASSLGQYDQPQHF	TGTGCCAGCAGCTTAGGCCAGTATGATCAGCCCCAGCATTTT
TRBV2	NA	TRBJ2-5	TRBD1	CASSGGTESQETQYF	TGTGCCAGCAGTGGGGGGACAGAGTCCCAAGAGACCCAGTACTTC
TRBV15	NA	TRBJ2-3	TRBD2	CATSRDLGGGPHDTQYF	TGTGCCACCAGCAGAGATCTGGGGGGAGGGCCTCACGATACGCAGTATTTT
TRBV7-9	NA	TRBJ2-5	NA	CASRSGRGETQYF	TGTGCCAGCAGATCAGGGCGAGGAGAGACCCAGTACTTC
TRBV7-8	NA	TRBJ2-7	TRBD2	CASSFLSGSGEQYF	TGTGCCAGCAGCTTCCTTAGCGGGAGTGGCGAGCAGTACTTC
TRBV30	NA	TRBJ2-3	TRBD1	CAWSVGQGTDTQYF	TGTGCCTGGAGTGTAGGACAGGGGACAGATACGCAGTATTTT
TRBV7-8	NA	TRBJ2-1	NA	CASSLQGIGSYNEQFF	TGTGCCAGCAGCTTACAAGGGATAGGGTCTTACAATGAGCAGTTCTTC
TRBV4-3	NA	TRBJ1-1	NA	CASSQATGGWGTEAFF	TGCGCCAGCAGCCAAGCTACTGGTGGTTGGGGGACTGAAGCTTTCTTT
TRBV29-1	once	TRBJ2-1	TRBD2	CSVGGLAGGPLSPSSYNEQFF	TGCAGCGTTGGGGGACTAGCGGGAGGGCCGCTTTCACCAAGCTCCTACAATGAGCAGTTCTTC
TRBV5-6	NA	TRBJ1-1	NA	CASSWWDNTEAFF	TGTGCCAGCAGCTGGTGGGATAACACTGAAGCTTTCTTT
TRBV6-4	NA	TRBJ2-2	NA	CASSDSIRTTGELFF	TGTGCCAGCAGTGACTCGATCAGGACCACCGGGGAGCTGTTTTTT
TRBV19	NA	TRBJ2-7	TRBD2	CASSAGERYEQYF	TGTGCCAGTAGTGCGGGAGAGAGATACGAGCAGTACTTC
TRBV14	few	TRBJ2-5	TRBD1	CASSLSDRGAETQYF	TGTGCCAGCAGCTTGTCTGACAGGGGGGCGGAGACCCAGTACTTC
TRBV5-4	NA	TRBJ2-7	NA	CAGSAIGSYEQYF	TGTGCCGGCAGCGCCATTGGGTCCTACGAGCAGTACTTC
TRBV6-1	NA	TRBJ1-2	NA	CASSEMGLRENYGYTF	TGTGCCAGCAGTGAAATGGGTTTGAGGGAAAACTATGGCTACACCTTC